The clone carrying this TCR beta chain was picked up a small number of times. This specimen belongs to a study of cytomegalovirus exposure and HLA in healthy donors. V was clipped by 5 bases and J by 2 bases; unmatched bases: 11. The germline V gene encodes CDR1 SGHVS and CDR2 FQNEAQ. The CDR3 has 16 amino acids. Produced via immunoSEQ multiplex PCR; TCRdb's table is partial and in-frame only. The repertoire holds fewer than 85,000 clones, with 90% to 97% as singletons. The material sequenced was PBMCs. The genes are TRBV7-8 and TRBJ2-7; 8 bases are a match to TRBD1. The receptor comes from a young woman in good health and CMV-seronegative. CDR3 region: CASSQDWTGRTYEQYF. The CDR3 DNA reads as TGTGCCAGCAGCCAGGATTGGACAGGGAGGACCTACGAGCAGTACTTC.